What follows describes a single T cell receptor beta chain. The target antigen is unknown. According to the study, genomic DNA was the template for TCR beta VDJ and CDR3 profiling. TCRdb reanalysed the reads using MiXCR and keeps one entry per CDR3 protein. The table includes hundreds of thousands of distinct CDR3 sequences, roughly a third detected once. Patients chosen for sequencing had shown CD8+CD57+ cell expansion by flow cytometry. The data were taken from a study of CD8+CD57+ T cells in acquired aplastic anemia. Study-wide results and caveats: Patients versus controls showed no significant CD8+ Simpson's diversity difference.

The V and J ends lost 3 bases and 4 bases respectively, with 9 bases between them. The CDR3 has 13 amino acids. Germline-derived CDR1 and CDR2 are LNHNV and YYDKDF (reference sequence). The TCR originated in a human donor with aplastic anemia. The specimen sequenced was sorted CD4+, CD8+, or CD8+CD57+ T cells (not recorded which) from PBMCs. This sequence joins TRBV15 and TRBJ1-1, with D perhaps TRBD1 (5 bases). In nucleotides, the CDR3 is TGTGCCACCAGCAGTGGTCAGGGCACTGAAGCTTTCTTT. It yields the protein CATSSGQGTEAFF.